Following are 11 T cell receptor beta chains from one sample sequenced in a study of shared clonotypes between healthy human individuals. Sequencing used immunoSEQ multiplex PCR; TCRdb keeps in-frame clones, though not all of them. The data show under 150,000 clones, around 66% seen once. Sequencing input: memory CD8+ T cells sorted from blood. The subset: CD45RO+ cells pooled with CCR7-negative TemRA cells. These receptors came from a woman aged 30 to 39 in good health.

The chain uses TRBV29-1 and TRBJ2-7, with TRBD1 identical over 9 bases. The length of the CDR3 is 14 residues. Germline CDR1 and CDR2: SQVTM and ANQGSEA. Unmatched junction bases numbered 10, after V lost 3 bases and J lost 7 bases. Here the CDR3 DNA reads TGCAGCGTTGATGGGGGGACAGGGACGTGGGAGCAGTACTTC. It codes for CSVDGGTGTWEQYF.

The chain combines TRBV27 with TRBJ2-1; TRBD1 matches 9 bases. There are 16 residues in the CDR3. V was clipped by 6 bases and J by 2 bases; unmatched bases: 8. CDR1 and CDR2 (germline): MNHEY, SMNVEV (reference sequence). DNA for the CDR3: TGTGCCAGCAGGACCGGACAGGGGCGGCCCTACAATGAGCAGTTCTTC. Protein product: CASRTGQGRPYNEQFF.

This clone was counted a single time. V is TRBV18 and J is TRBJ2-7; D possibly matches TRBD1 or TRBD2 (6 bases each). The V end was cut by 5 bases, the J end by 5 bases, with 19 bases between. The CDR3 has 15 amino acids. CDR1 is KGHSH and CDR2 is LQKENI in the germline V gene. As DNA, the CDR3 is TGTGCCAGCTCAAAGGAAACAGGGAGACTAGACGAGCAGTACTTC. Its translation is CASSKETGRLDEQYF.

The chain links TRBV27 to TRBJ2-7, with 15 bases identical to TRBD2. Germline-derived CDR1 and CDR2 are MNHEY and SMNVEV (reference sequence). Germline trimming cut 1 base from V and 7 bases from J; bases unmatched to any gene: 17. CDR3 size: 20 residues. The CDR3 loop reads CASSLFGGLAGGLPGGEQYF. The CDR3 DNA follows: TGTGCCAGCAGTTTATTTGGGGGACTAGCGGGAGGCCTCCCGGGGGGAGAGCAGTACTTC.

This rearrangement joins TRBV5-1 to TRBJ2-7; TRBD2 matches 8 bases. The CDR3 has 15 residues. Germline V CDR1 and CDR2: SGHRS, YFSETQ. V shed 5 bases and J 4 bases; nucleotides not matched to a gene: 11. CDR3 nucleotides: TGCGCCAGCAGAGATGGAGCGGGAGTAGGGTACGAGCAGTACTTC. Translating it yields CASRDGAGVGYEQYF.

CDR3 in DNA: TGTGCCAGCAGTTTAGGTCTGGGGGCCTACAATGAGCAGTTCTTC. It translates to CASSLGLGAYNEQFF. V and J are TRBV27 and TRBJ2-1; D assignment may be TRBD1 or TRBD2 (5 bases each). V lost 2 bases, J lost 2 bases, and 10 bases lay in between. Germline loops: CDR1 MNHEY, CDR2 SMNVEV (reference sequence). The CDR3 length is 15 residues.

V is TRBV5-5 and J is TRBJ2-7, with D maybe TRBD1 (6 bases). Between the trimmed V and J ends, which lost 4 bases and 4 bases, there was a span of 15 bases. The length of the CDR3 is 14 residues. Germline CDR1 SGHKS, CDR2 YYEKEE (reference sequence). The CDR3 reads CASSLGQNWYEQYF. CDR3 sequence (DNA): TGTGCCAGCAGCCTTGGACAGAATTGGTACGAGCAGTACTTC.

The V and J genes are TRBV15 and TRBJ2-7; possible D gene TRBD1, 6 bases. Germline values: CDR1 LNHNV, CDR2 YYDKDF (reference sequence). V was clipped by 5 bases and J by 3 bases, with 20 bases between them. There are 16 residues in the CDR3. The CDR3 reads CATSPVGEADSYEQYF. In DNA, the CDR3 is TGTGCCACCAGCCCTGTCGGAGAGGCGGACAGCTACGAGCAGTACTTC.

V is TRBV5-4 and J is TRBJ2-3; TRBD2 agrees at 12 bases. V was clipped by 4 bases and J by 3 bases; unmatched bases: 9. Germline V CDR1 and CDR2: SGHNT, YYREEE (reference sequence). The CDR3 contains 17 residues. The CDR3 bases are TGTGCCAGCAGCCCCCAGACTAGCGGGAGAAGGACAGATACGCAGTATTTT. As protein: CASSPQTSGRRTDTQYF. Variable domain in full (rest from reference TRBV5-4 and TRBJ2-3): ETGVTQSPTHLIKTRGQQVTLRCSSQSGHNTVSWYQQALGQGPQFIFQYYREEENGRGNFPPRFSGLQFPNYSSELNVNALELDDSALYLCASSPQTSGRRTDTQYFGPGTRLTVL.

This clone was detected once. The V and J genes are TRBV9 and TRBJ1-1, with 8 bases fitting TRBD1. The ends lost 1 base at V and 4 bases at J; junction bases unmatched: 15. The CDR3 runs to 18 residues. Germline-derived CDR1 and CDR2 are SGDLS and YYNGEE. CDR3 protein: CASSVIQGGGGGGTEAFF. CDR3 nucleotides: TGTGCCAGCAGCGTAATACAGGGGGGCGGTGGCGGTGGCACTGAAGCTTTCTTT.

CDR3 in amino acids: CASSPGQGLTYEQYF. The CDR3 DNA reads TGTGCCAGCAGTCCGGGACAGGGGCTGACCTACGAGCAGTACTTC. This sequence joins TRBV27 and TRBJ2-7; 10 bases align to TRBD1. After removal of 5 bases from V and 2 bases from J, the junction contained 6 bases not matched to a gene. There are 15 residues in the CDR3. Germline V gene lookup returns CDR1 MNHEY and CDR2 SMNVEV (reference sequence).